Each of the 18 T cell receptor beta chains below was sequenced from the same sample in a study of regulatory T cells in long-lasting Graves disease (dated by TCRdb to the early 2020s). Libraries were constructed by multiplex PCR. The reads were generated on an Illumina HiSeq 4000. TCR beta libraries were built with iRepertoire HTBI primers and Arm-PCR amplification of CDR3 regions. TCRdb trimmed public reads at Q25 via fastp, called clones via MiXCR and kept in-frame beta chains. Every entry covers one CDR3 protein and lists the most common genes and DNA from its rows. The sample table shows 520,000 or so distinct CDR3 sequences, and around 12% are seen once. The ten largest make up 7.5% to 9% of the sample. The sample's time point label, decoded: newly diagnosed GD, antithyroid drugs for less than 3 months. For both TCR sequencing and RNA sequencing, RNA was extracted from PBMCs in TRIzol. The data also belong to a second study, concerning T cells in Graves' hyperthyroidism and ophthalmopathy.

The input for sequencing was peripheral blood mononuclear cells (PBMCs), taken at new diagnosis, from a patient treated with antithyroid drugs. The receptor set was obtained from a woman aged 25-40 years with Graves disease. Donor details come from another sample of the same person, matched by shared clones.

This chain links TRBV29-1 with TRBJ2-2; 12 bases map to TRBD2. V was clipped by 5 bases and J by 4 bases; unmatched bases: 5. CDR3 length equals 15 residues. Germline loops: CDR1 SQVTM, CDR2 ANQGSEA. The CDR3 DNA reads as TGCAGCGTTTTGGGACTAGCGGGTATCACCGGGGAGCTGTTTTTT. It translates to CSVLGLAGITGELFF.

This clonotype occurred many times. The J gene is TRBJ2-7, the V gene TRBV20-1, with 7 positions matching TRBD2. This CDR3 region has 14 residues. The germline CDR1 and CDR2 sequences are DFQATT and SNEGSKA (reference sequence). Germline trimming cut 0 bases from V and 1 base from J; bases unmatched to any gene: 3. In DNA form, the CDR3 reads TGCAGTGCTAGAGATAGGCGGGGGTCCTACGAGCAGTACTTC. It is translated as CSARDRRGSYEQYF.

This clonotype was picked up many times. J is TRBJ2-3 and V is TRBV6-2 or TRBV6-3; no firm D call. V shed 5 bases and J shed 6 bases, with 15 bases lying between them. CDR3 length equals 14 residues. From germline, CDR1 is MNHEY and CDR2 SVGEGT. CDR3 coding DNA: TGTGCCAGCAGTCCCGTGAAGGGCATGGATACGCAGTATTTT. It specifies CASSPVKGMDTQYF.

This clonotype was counted only a few times. The CDR3: CASSPTTGFTGELFF. The DNA for the CDR3 is TGCGCCAGCAGCCCAACGACAGGTTTCACCGGGGAGCTGTTTTTT. The chain has TRBV5-1 and TRBJ2-2; maybe TRBD1 (6 bases). Germline V gene sequence: CDR1 SGHRS, CDR2 YFSETQ. Trimming stripped 4 bases from V and 4 bases from J, with 14 bases between. This CDR3 is built from 15 residues.

This clonotype was counted only a few times. CDR3 coding DNA: TGTGCCAGCAGCTTTTTTACCCCTGAAGCTTTCTTT. Protein: CASSFFTPEAFF. This chain uses TRBV7-2 with TRBJ1-1; no firm D call. In germline, CDR1 is SGHTA, CDR2 FQGNSA. The CDR3 has 12 residues. The V gene lost 3 bases and the J gene lost 6 bases, with 8 bases spanning the gap.

This clonotype was counted ten times or more. The chain recombines TRBV12-3 or TRBV12-4 with TRBJ1-5, with 11 bases matching TRBD1. The V gene end was trimmed by 5 bases and the J gene end by 4 bases; junction bases not matched to a gene: 4. The CDR3 sequence is 15 residues long. CDR3: CASSPDRGQNQPQHF. The DNA of the CDR3 is TGTGCCAGCAGTCCGGACAGGGGGCAAAATCAGCCCCAGCATTTT.

The sample holds many counts of this clonotype. CDR3 sequence reads: CASNPMRISAYNEQFF. CDR3 nucleotide sequence: TGTGCCAGCAACCCGATGAGGATTTCGGCCTACAATGAGCAGTTCTTC. V and J are TRBV7-8 and TRBJ2-1; unclear D gene. Germline CDR1 reads SGHVS; CDR2 reads FQNEAQ. V dropped 7 bases and J dropped 2 bases, with 18 bases sitting between them. CDR3 size: 16 residues. The whole variable domain, remainder taken from reference TRBV7-8 and TRBJ2-1, is GAGVSQSPRYKVAKRGQDVALRCDPISGHVSLFWYQQALGQGPEFLTYFQNEAQLDKSGLPSDRFFAERPEGSVSTLKIQRTQQEDSAVYLCASNPMRISAYNEQFFGPGTRLTVL.

The chain carries TRBV6-1 and TRBJ2-1; 8 positions agree with TRBD1. Germline CDR1 and CDR2: MNHNS and SASEGT. V shed 6 bases and J 8 bases; nucleotides not matched to a gene: 12. The CDR3 covers 15 residues. The CDR3 sequence is CASSSSGTGGYEQFF. In DNA form, the CDR3 reads TGTGCCAGCAGCTCCTCAGGGACAGGAGGATATGAGCAGTTCTTC.

This clonotype has ten or more counts. The V gene is TRBV6-1, the J gene TRBJ1-5; D is ambiguous. The germline V and J ends were trimmed by 4 bases and 7 bases, with 17 bases remaining between them. The CDR3 is 15 residues long. In germline, CDR1 is MNHNS, CDR2 SASEGT. In DNA, the CDR3 is TGTGCCAGCAGTGCGGTGGACTCGAGCATGCAGCCCCAGCATTTT. Its protein is CASSAVDSSMQPQHF.

J is TRBJ1-5 and V is TRBV20-1; 7 nucleotides align to TRBD1. After removal of 3 bases from V and 5 bases from J, the junction contained 7 bases not matched to a gene. Germline-derived CDR1 and CDR2 are DFQATT and SNEGSKA (reference sequence). The CDR3 runs to 14 residues. This chain's CDR3 is CSASPGRGYQPQHF. In nucleotides, the CDR3 is TGCAGTGCTAGTCCCGGCAGGGGGTATCAGCCCCAGCATTTT.

This clonotype has only a few counts. The genes are TRBV10-3 and TRBJ2-2; D gene uncertain. This CDR3 has 12 amino acids. Germline CDR1 is ENHRY and CDR2 is SYGVKD. V lost 7 bases to trimming and J lost 6 bases, with 9 bases between them. The CDR3 nucleotides are TGTGCCATCAAACCGTCGGCCGGGGAGCTGTTTTTT. Its translation: CAIKPSAGELFF.

This clonotype was observed at least ten times. The rearrangement uses TRBV15 and TRBJ2-6; TRBD2 is a possible D gene (6 bases). This CDR3 is built from 19 residues. Germline V gives CDR1 LNHNV, CDR2 YYDKDF (reference sequence). V was shortened by 0 bases and J by 0 bases, with 15 bases between the two germline ends. CDR3 protein: CATSRDLASEASGANVLTF. In nucleotides, the CDR3 is TGTGCCACCAGCAGAGATCTTGCTAGCGAAGCCTCTGGGGCCAACGTCCTGACTTTC.

In this sample, this clonotype turned up many times. The rearrangement joins TRBV28 to TRBJ2-4, with 7 bases identical to TRBD1. CDR3 length equals 17 residues. Germline loops: CDR1 MDHEN, CDR2 SYDVKM. With 5 bases clipped from V and 0 bases from J, the junction kept 10 bases outside the gene matches. Written as DNA, the CDR3 is TGTGCCAGCAGTGTCTGGGACAGCAAACTAGCCAAAAACATTCAGTACTTC. It yields the protein CASSVWDSKLAKNIQYF.

V usage is TRBV25-1 and J usage is TRBJ2-3; the D is unclear. Germline loops: CDR1 MGHDK, CDR2 SYGVNS. V was shortened by 6 bases and J by 4 bases, with 5 bases between the two germline ends. The CDR3 sequence is 11 residues long. The CDR3 loop is CASRSADTQYF. The CDR3 nucleotides read TGTGCCAGCAGATCCGCAGATACGCAGTATTTT. Full variable domain (remainder filled in from reference TRBV25-1 and TRBJ2-3): EADIYQTPRYLVIGTGKKITLECSQTMGHDKMYWYQQDPGMELHLIHYSYGVNSTEKGDLSSESTVSRIRTEHFPLTLESARPSHTSQYLCASRSADTQYFGPGTRLTVL.

Many counts were recorded for this clonotype. The chain links TRBV7-3 to TRBJ2-2; D possibly corresponds to TRBD2 (5 bases). V lost 5 bases and J 5 bases, leaving 27 bases between the germline ends. The CDR3 totals 19 residues. CDR1 is SGHTA, CDR2 FQGTGA, per germline. CDR3 nucleotides: TGTGCCAGCAGCGCTTATCTCCCCTTGGCGGGTGAGGGAACCGGGGAGCTGTTTTTT. Translating gives CASSAYLPLAGEGTGELFF.

This clonotype occurred a few times. One junction end does not reproduce the germline sequence, and a read error may be involved. The chain combines TRBV7-9 with TRBJ2-2, with D maybe TRBD2 (5 bases). The CDR3 is 12 amino acids. Germline V CDR1 and CDR2: SEHNR, FQNEAQ (reference sequence). In nucleotides, the CDR3 is TGTGCCCCCAACGAAAACACCGGGGTGCTGTTTTTT. Translation gives CAPNENTGVLFF.

The chain has TRBV19 and TRBJ1-5; D possibly corresponds to TRBD1 (6 bases). The CDR3 length is 16 residues. CDR1 and CDR2 from the germline V gene are LNHDA and SQIVND (reference sequence). Between the trimmed V and J ends, which lost 1 base and 4 bases, there was a span of 14 bases. The CDR3 bases are TGTGCCAGTAGTATAGTCCACGGGGGGGCAAATCAGCCCCAGCATTTT. Its protein product is CASSIVHGGANQPQHF. Drawing the rest from reference TRBV19 and TRBJ1-5, the complete variable domain is DGGITQSPKYLFRKEGQNVTLSCEQNLNHDAMYWYRQDPGQGLRLIYYSQIVNDFQKGDIAEGYSVSREKKESFPLTVTSAQKNPTAFYLCASSIVHGGANQPQHFGDGTRLSIL.

The chain joins TRBV28 to TRBJ2-5; 12 positions match TRBD2. V dropped 6 bases and J dropped 3; count of bases not matched to a gene: 5. The germline V gene has CDR1 MDHEN and CDR2 SYDVKM. The CDR3 covers 15 residues. The CDR3: CASRSTSGREETQYF. The CDR3, as DNA: TGTGCCAGCAGGTCGACTAGCGGGAGAGAAGAGACCCAGTACTTC.